Below are 28 T cell receptor beta chains sequenced from a single sample in a study of shared clonotypes between healthy human individuals. Profiled with immunoSEQ multiplex PCR; TCRdb holds only in-frame clones, not every one. The sample holds roughly 480,000 clones; 79% are singletons and the top ten take around 12%. Sequencing input: PBMCs. The receptors were sampled from a woman in her thirties or forties in good health. Some clones in this sample may be carry-over from other donors' samples.

The chain recombines TRBV30 with TRBJ2-2; 10 bases align to TRBD1. The germline V gene has CDR1 GTSNPN and CDR2 SVGIG (reference sequence). The CDR3 consists of 18 residues. Germline trimming cut 3 bases from V and 0 bases from J; bases unmatched to any gene: 10. CDR3 coding DNA: TGTGCCTGGAGGAGGAGACGAGGGACAGGGGCGAACACCGGGGAGCTGTTTTTT. It encodes CAWRRRRGTGANTGELFF.

This chain connects TRBV23-1 to TRBJ1-4, with D unclear. TRBV23-1 is annotated as an ORF whose role is uncertain. V lost 1 base, J lost 14 bases, and 2 bases lay in between. This CDR3 spans 9 amino acids. Here the CDR3 reads CASSQFLFF. In DNA, the CDR3 is TGCGCCAGCAGTCAATTCCTGTTTTTT.

This clone was picked up many times. The chain has TRBV6-6 and TRBJ2-7, with 9 bases identical to TRBD1. The CDR3 length is 13 residues. V trimming: 8 bases; J trimming: 1 base; junction bases outside the gene matches: 3. Per the germline V gene, CDR1 is MNHNY and CDR2 is SVGAGI (reference sequence). The CDR3 DNA reads TGTGCCAGCGGGGGGACAGGGTCCTACGAGCAGTACTTC. This codes for CASGGTGSYEQYF.

The chain combines TRBV30 with TRBJ2-1, with D possibly matching TRBD2 (6 bases). Germline lookup yields CDR1 GTSNPN and CDR2 SVGIG (reference sequence). Trimming removed 2 bases from V and 10 bases from J, with 27 bases in between. CDR3 length: 17 residues. The CDR3 DNA reads as TGTGCCTGGAGTCATGCCTCGGACTCTCGTCCAGGGAGGGAGCAGTTCTTC. As protein: CAWSHASDSRPGREQFF.

The rearrangement joins TRBV25-1 to TRBJ2-3; 8 bases agree with TRBD1. Germline V lookup: CDR1 MGHDK, CDR2 SYGVNS. The CDR3 covers 16 residues. V was pared by 3 bases and J by 1 base, with 6 bases of the junction left unmatched. The CDR3 region is CASSETGVFGTDTQYF. In DNA, the CDR3 is TGTGCCAGCAGTGAGACAGGGGTTTTTGGCACAGATACGCAGTATTTT.

The rearrangement joins TRBV6-5 to TRBJ2-1; D is perhaps TRBD2 (5 bases). Germline CDR1 reads MNHEY; CDR2 reads SVGAGI. The CDR3 contains 14 residues. The V gene lost 5 bases and the J gene lost 3 bases, with 11 bases spanning the gap. The CDR3 DNA follows: TGTGCCAGCAGTGCTTCAGGAGGCTACAATGAGCAGTTCTTC. Translation gives CASSASGGYNEQFF.

The chain recombines TRBV6-1 with TRBJ2-7; TRBD1 agrees at 8 bases. This CDR3 is built from 14 residues. CDR1 MNHNS and CDR2 SASEGT come from the germline V gene. With V trimmed by 7 bases and J by 2 bases, 7 bases remained unmatched. The CDR3 is CASNRGTRTYEQYF. The CDR3 DNA follows: TGTGCCAGCAACAGGGGGACGAGAACCTACGAGCAGTACTTC.

The table lists this clone with many counts. Other DNA sequences from this sample encode an identical CDR3 as well. The chain carries TRBV28 and TRBJ2-1; weak D call: TRBD2 (6 bases). V lost 2 bases and J lost 0, with 14 bases in between. CDR1 is MDHEN and CDR2 is SYDVKM in the germline V gene. The CDR3 covers 17 residues. The DNA for the CDR3 is TGTGCCAGCAGTTTACCCCCCGGGGGAAGCTCCTACAATGAGCAGTTCTTC. Translated, it gives CASSLPPGGSSYNEQFF.

This chain uses TRBV19 with TRBJ2-1; D ambiguous. In germline, CDR1 is LNHDA, CDR2 SQIVND (reference sequence). This CDR3 region has 13 residues. Trimming took off 5 bases at V and 5 bases at J, with 10 bases between the two ends. The CDR3 region has the DNA TGTGCCAGTAGTCCCCTGTTGGACAATGAGCAGTTCTTC. Its translation is CASSPLLDNEQFF. Drawing the rest from reference TRBV19 and TRBJ2-1, the complete variable domain is DGGITQSPKYLFRKEGQNVTLSCEQNLNHDAMYWYRQDPGQGLRLIYYSQIVNDFQKGDIAEGYSVSREKKESFPLTVTSAQKNPTAFYLCASSPLLDNEQFFGPGTRLTVL.

V gene TRBV5-1 combines with J gene TRBJ2-5; 9 bases fit TRBD1. V was clipped by 7 bases and J by 1 base; unmatched bases: 8. This CDR3 contains 15 residues. Germline assignment: CDR1 SGHRS and CDR2 YFSETQ. CDR3: CASGGQGSLQETQYF. The CDR3 DNA reads TGCGCCAGCGGCGGACAGGGGAGTCTCCAAGAGACCCAGTACTTC. Full variable domain (remainder filled in from reference TRBV5-1 and TRBJ2-5): KAGVTQTPRYLIKTRGQQVTLSCSPISGHRSVSWYQQTPGQGLQFLFEYFSETQRNKGNFPGRFSGRQFSNSRSEMNVSTLELGDSALYLCASGGQGSLQETQYFGPGTRLLVL.

This clone was found a few times. The V call is TRBV14, the J call TRBJ1-2; TRBD1 agrees at 7 bases. The CDR3 contains 15 residues. Germline assignment: CDR1 SGHDN and CDR2 FVKESK. J lost 3 bases, V lost 1 base, and 5 bases had no gene match. The CDR3 reads CASSQGAGGDYGYTF. As DNA, the CDR3 is TGTGCCAGCAGCCAAGGGGCAGGGGGTGACTATGGCTACACCTTC. The entire variable domain, with the rest obtained from reference TRBV14 and TRBJ1-2, is as follows: EAGVTQFPSHSVIEKGQTVTLRCDPISGHDNLYWYRRVMGKEIKFLLHFVKESKQDESGMPNNRFLAERTGGTYSTLKVQPAELEDSGVYFCASSQGAGGDYGYTFGSGTRLTVV.

The V and J genes are TRBV30 and TRBJ2-1; D is possibly TRBD2 (6 bases). Trimming left V 1 base short and J 0 bases short, with 10 bases between. The germline V gene encodes CDR1 GTSNPN and CDR2 SVGIG (reference sequence). The CDR3 sequence is 15 residues long. CDR3 in DNA: TGTGCCTGGAGTGCGGGACTTAGCTCCTACAATGAGCAGTTCTTC. Translation gives CAWSAGLSSYNEQFF.

In its sample, this clone was seen once. V is TRBV2 and J is TRBJ2-1, with TRBD1 identical over 10 bases. The J segment lost 6 bases and the V segment lost 5 bases, leaving 7 bases of the junction unmatched. CDR3 size: 15 residues. Germline loops: CDR1 SNHLY, CDR2 FYNNEI. The CDR3: CASSSGTGVGNEQFF. DNA for the CDR3: TGTGCCAGCAGTTCCGGGACAGGGGTCGGCAATGAGCAGTTCTTC.

The V gene is TRBV2, the J gene TRBJ1-5; D gene unclear. This CDR3 has 14 amino acids. V was cut by 3 bases and J by 0 bases, with 6 bases left in between. Germline assignment: CDR1 SNHLY and CDR2 FYNNEI. The CDR3 protein is CASSELDSNQPQHF. CDR3 nucleotides: TGTGCCAGCAGTGAGTTGGATAGCAATCAGCCCCAGCATTTT.

Only a few counts were recorded for this clone. The J gene is TRBJ2-7, the V gene TRBV19; possible D gene TRBD1, 6 bases. The CDR3 is 13 amino acids. Trimming cost V 5 bases and J 4 bases, with 12 bases left between them. Germline loops: CDR1 LNHDA, CDR2 SQIVND (reference sequence). The CDR3 region is CASSSPDRYEQYF. The CDR3 DNA reads TGTGCCAGTAGTTCCCCGGACAGATACGAGCAGTACTTC. The full variable domain, in which reference TRBV19 and TRBJ2-7 provide the parts outside the CDR3, is DGGITQSPKYLFRKEGQNVTLSCEQNLNHDAMYWYRQDPGQGLRLIYYSQIVNDFQKGDIAEGYSVSREKKESFPLTVTSAQKNPTAFYLCASSSPDRYEQYFGPGTRLTVT.

V gene TRBV7-9 combines with J gene TRBJ2-7, with 10 bases fitting TRBD2. The V and J ends lost 5 bases and 7 bases, in that order; junction bases with no gene match: 11. The length of the CDR3 is 15 residues. Germline CDR1 is SEHNR and CDR2 is FQNEAQ (reference sequence). The chain's CDR3 is CASSPQTSGIREQYF. CDR3 DNA: TGTGCCAGCAGCCCTCAAACTAGCGGGATCCGAGAGCAGTACTTC.

The V gene is TRBV5-8, the J gene TRBJ2-3, with D perhaps given as TRBD1 or TRBD2 (6 bases each). V lost 6 bases and J 0 bases, leaving 11 bases between the germline ends. This CDR3 has 14 amino acids. From germline, CDR1 is SGHTS and CDR2 YDEGEE. Here the CDR3 reads CASIWGASTDTQYF. The CDR3 coding sequence is TGTGCCAGCATCTGGGGGGCGAGCACAGATACGCAGTATTTT.

V gene TRBV28 combines with J gene TRBJ2-3; tentatively, D is TRBD1 (5 bases). The V end lost 6 bases, the J end lost 4 bases, and 14 bases lay between the germline ends. CDR1 is MDHEN and CDR2 is SYDVKM in the germline V gene. The CDR3 runs to 14 residues. CDR3 amino acids: CASRGQTRPDTQYF. CDR3 DNA sequence: TGTGCCAGCAGGGGGCAGACGAGACCAGATACGCAGTATTTT. The full variable domain, completed using reference TRBV28 and TRBJ2-3, is DVKVTQSSRYLVKRTGEKVFLECVQDMDHENMFWYRQDPGLGLRLIYFSYDVKMKEKGDIPEGYSVSREKKERFSLILESASTNQTSMYLCASRGQTRPDTQYFGPGTRLTVL.

This sequence joins TRBV19 and TRBJ2-2; no firm D call. Trimming pared 9 bases from V and 3 bases from J, leaving 14 bases between. The CDR3 spans 14 residues. Germline V gene data show CDR1 as LNHDA and CDR2 as SQIVND (reference sequence). The CDR3 reads CASHRALDTGELFF. The CDR3 coding sequence is TGTGCCAGCCATCGGGCTCTGGACACCGGGGAGCTGTTTTTT. Full variable domain (missing parts from reference TRBV19 and TRBJ2-2): DGGITQSPKYLFRKEGQNVTLSCEQNLNHDAMYWYRQDPGQGLRLIYYSQIVNDFQKGDIAEGYSVSREKKESFPLTVTSAQKNPTAFYLCASHRALDTGELFFGEGSRLTVL.

The genes are TRBV6-1 and TRBJ1-4, with 7 nucleotides matching TRBD1. Per germline, CDR1 MNHNS and CDR2 SASEGT. With 2 bases clipped from V and 8 bases from J, the junction kept 11 bases outside the gene matches. The length of the CDR3 is 16 residues. Here the CDR3 DNA reads TGTGCCAGCAGTGAACGTACAGGGGCGGGAAACGAAAAACTGTTTTTT. As protein: CASSERTGAGNEKLFF.

This clone was found a few times. CDR3 loop: CASSRRGLGTEAFF. The CDR3 coding sequence is TGTGCCAGCAGCCGAAGGGGGCTGGGCACTGAAGCTTTCTTT. V and J are TRBV6-5 and TRBJ1-1, with 7 bases fitting TRBD1. The germline V gene encodes CDR1 MNHEY and CDR2 SVGAGI. Trimming removed 6 bases from V and 4 bases from J; junction bases left unmatched: 8. CDR3 length: 14 residues.

This chain links TRBV2 with TRBJ2-1; D not resolved. The CDR3 loop spans 14 amino acids. Trimming stripped 3 bases from V and 0 bases from J, with 6 bases between. Germline V gene sequence: CDR1 SNHLY, CDR2 FYNNEI. The CDR3 nucleotides read TGTGCCAGCAGTGACCCATTCTCCTACAATGAGCAGTTCTTC. Translating it yields CASSDPFSYNEQFF.

The J gene is TRBJ1-3, the V gene TRBV28, with 8 bases identical to TRBD1. The CDR3 contains 15 residues. V dropped 3 bases and J dropped 10; count of bases not matched to a gene: 11. The germline gives CDR1 MDHEN, CDR2 SYDVKM. This CDR3 reads CASSLGTGAMGTIYF. The CDR3 bases are TGTGCCAGCAGTTTGGGGACAGGCGCTATGGGGACCATATATTTT.

The chain links TRBV5-6 to TRBJ1-2; no definite D call. V was clipped by 1 base and J by 6 bases, with 13 bases between them. CDR3 length: 14 amino acids. Germline V lookup: CDR1 SGHDT, CDR2 YYEEEE. The CDR3 loop reads CASSLLVMVHGYTF. The CDR3 nucleotides are TGTGCCAGCAGCTTGTTAGTCATGGTCCATGGCTACACCTTC.

Concerning this clone: Other DNA sequences in the sample encode the same CDR3. The genes are TRBV7-9 and TRBJ2-3, with 9 bases matching TRBD2. V shed 3 bases, J shed 4 bases, and the junction held 2 bases outside the gene matches. This CDR3 comprises 14 residues. Germline values: CDR1 SEHNR, CDR2 FQNEAQ (reference sequence). Here the CDR3 reads CASSFSGSADTQYF. The CDR3 DNA reads as TGTGCCAGCAGCTTTAGCGGGAGTGCAGATACGCAGTATTTT.

This chain connects TRBV7-9 to TRBJ1-4; 8 bases are shared with TRBD1. J was trimmed by 8 bases and V by 5 bases; bases with no gene match: 10. The CDR3 length is 15 residues. Looked up from germline, CDR1 is SEHNR and CDR2 is FQNEAQ (reference sequence). CDR3 DNA sequence: TGTGCCAGCAGCCCACCCGGGACAGGTACCGAAAAACTGTTTTTT. This gives the protein CASSPPGTGTEKLFF.

A note on this clone: A junction boundary mismatches the germline segment, possibly from a read error. The chain carries TRBV30 and TRBJ2-4, with a possible D match to TRBD1 (5 bases). Germline CDR1 reads GTSNPN; CDR2 reads SVGIG (reference sequence). This CDR3 region has 13 residues. In DNA, the CDR3 is TGTGCCTGGAAAGGGGTGGGCAAAGACATTCAGTACTTC. This translates into CAWKGVGKDIQYF. The full variable domain, in which reference TRBV30 and TRBJ2-4 provide the parts outside the CDR3, is SQTIHQWPATLVQPVGSPLSLECTVEGTSNPNLYWYRQAAGRGLQLLFYSVGIGQISSEVPQNLSASRPQDRQFILSSKKLLLSDSGFYLCAWKGVGKDIQYFGAGTRLSVL.

The chain recombines TRBV7-2 with TRBJ1-5, with no clear D. Trimming took off 4 bases at V and 0 bases at J, with 7 bases between the two ends. The CDR3 has 14 residues. Germline V gene sequence: CDR1 SGHTA, CDR2 FQGNSA. The CDR3 sequence: CASSSRYSNQPQHF. The CDR3 DNA follows: TGTGCCAGCAGCTCAAGGTATAGCAATCAGCCCCAGCATTTT. Full variable domain (remainder filled in from reference TRBV7-2 and TRBJ1-5): GAGVSQSPSNKVTEKGKDVELRCDPISGHTALYWYRQSLGQGLEFLIYFQGNSAPDKSGLPSDRFSAERTGGSVSTLTIQRTQQEDSAVYLCASSSRYSNQPQHFGDGTRLSIL.